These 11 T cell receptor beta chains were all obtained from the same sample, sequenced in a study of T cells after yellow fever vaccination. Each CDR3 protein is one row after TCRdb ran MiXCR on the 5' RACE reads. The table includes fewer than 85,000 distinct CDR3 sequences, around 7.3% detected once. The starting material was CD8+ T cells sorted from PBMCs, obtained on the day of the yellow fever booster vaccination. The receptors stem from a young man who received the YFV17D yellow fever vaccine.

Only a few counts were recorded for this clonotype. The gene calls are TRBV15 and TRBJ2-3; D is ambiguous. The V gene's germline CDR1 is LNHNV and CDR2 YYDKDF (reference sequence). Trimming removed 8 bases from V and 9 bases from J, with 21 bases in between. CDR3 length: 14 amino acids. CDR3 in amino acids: CATASDGPRWTQYF. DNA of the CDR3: TGTGCCACCGCGTCGGACGGGCCAAGGTGGACGCAGTATTTT.

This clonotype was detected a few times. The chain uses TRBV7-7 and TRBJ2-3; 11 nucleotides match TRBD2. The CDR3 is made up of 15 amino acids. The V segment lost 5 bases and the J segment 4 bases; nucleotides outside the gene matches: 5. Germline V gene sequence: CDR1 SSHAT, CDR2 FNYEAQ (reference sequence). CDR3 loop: CASSLTSGVADTQYF. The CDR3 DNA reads TGTGCCAGCAGCCTGACTAGCGGGGTCGCAGATACGCAGTATTTT.

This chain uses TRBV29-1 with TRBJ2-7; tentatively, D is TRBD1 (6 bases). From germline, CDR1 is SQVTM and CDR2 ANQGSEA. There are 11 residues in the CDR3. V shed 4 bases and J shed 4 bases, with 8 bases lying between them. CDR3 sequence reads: CSVGTGYEQYF. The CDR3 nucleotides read TGCAGCGTTGGAACAGGGTACGAGCAGTACTTC.

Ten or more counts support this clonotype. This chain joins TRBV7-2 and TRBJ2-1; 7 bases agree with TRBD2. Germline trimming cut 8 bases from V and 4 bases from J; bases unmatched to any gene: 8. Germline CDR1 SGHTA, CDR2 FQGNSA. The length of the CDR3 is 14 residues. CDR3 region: CASEGGSRYNEQFF. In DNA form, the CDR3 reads TGTGCCAGCGAGGGCGGGAGTCGGTACAATGAGCAGTTCTTC.

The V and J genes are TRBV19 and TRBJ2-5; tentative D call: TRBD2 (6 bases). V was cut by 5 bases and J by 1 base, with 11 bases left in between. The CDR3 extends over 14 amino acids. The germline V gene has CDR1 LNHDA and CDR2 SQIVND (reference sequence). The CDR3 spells CASSFPGVQETQYF. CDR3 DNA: TGTGCCAGTAGTTTCCCGGGAGTCCAAGAGACCCAGTACTTC.

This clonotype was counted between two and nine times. In DNA, the CDR3 is TGTGCCAGCATAGGCGAAGCGGGAGATACCATAGCCAAAAACATTCAGTACTTC. Translating it yields CASIGEAGDTIAKNIQYF. This chain uses TRBV28 with TRBJ2-4; 8 bases match TRBD2. J gave up 0 bases and V 7 bases, and 14 bases lay outside the gene matches. CDR3 size: 18 residues. Germline assignment: CDR1 MDHEN and CDR2 SYDVKM. The full variable domain, with the rest looked up from reference TRBV28 and TRBJ2-4, is DVKVTQSSRYLVKRTGEKVFLECVQDMDHENMFWYRQDPGLGLRLIYFSYDVKMKEKGDIPEGYSVSREKKERFSLILESASTNQTSMYLCASIGEAGDTIAKNIQYFGAGTRLSVL.

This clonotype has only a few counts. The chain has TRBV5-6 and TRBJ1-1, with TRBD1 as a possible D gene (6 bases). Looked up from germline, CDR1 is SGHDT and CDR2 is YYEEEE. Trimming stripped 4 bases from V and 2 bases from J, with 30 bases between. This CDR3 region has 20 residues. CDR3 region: CASSGQLLEVGRGLNTEAFF. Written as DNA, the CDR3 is TGTGCCAGCAGCGGACAGTTACTAGAGGTGGGGCGCGGACTTAACACTGAAGCTTTCTTT.

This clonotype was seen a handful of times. DNA for the CDR3: TGCGCCAGCAGTCAATCCGATGGGGGCCATGAGCAGTTCTTC. Its protein product is CASSQSDGGHEQFF. The rearrangement joins TRBV23-1 to TRBJ2-1; D perhaps matches TRBD1 (6 bases). TRBV23-1 is assigned to the ORF class and has an uncertain function. This CDR3 comprises 14 residues. Trimming left V 0 bases short and J 8 bases short, with 11 bases between.

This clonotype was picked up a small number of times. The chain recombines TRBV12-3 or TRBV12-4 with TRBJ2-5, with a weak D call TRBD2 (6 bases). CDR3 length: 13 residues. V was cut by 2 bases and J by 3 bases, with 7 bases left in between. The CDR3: CASSLPGEETQYF. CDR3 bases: TGTGCCAGCAGTTTACCGGGGGAAGAGACCCAGTACTTC.

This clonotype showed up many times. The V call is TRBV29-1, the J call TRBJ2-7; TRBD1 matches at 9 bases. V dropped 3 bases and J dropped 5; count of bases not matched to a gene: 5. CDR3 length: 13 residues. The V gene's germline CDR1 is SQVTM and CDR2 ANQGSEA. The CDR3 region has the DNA TGCAGCGTTGAGATCCGGGACAGGGACGAGCAGTACTTC. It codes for CSVEIRDRDEQYF.

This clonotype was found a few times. The CDR3 DNA is TGTGCCAGCAGCCCGAGCCCGGGACAATCCTACGAGCAGTACTTC. Translating it yields CASSPSPGQSYEQYF. J is TRBJ2-7 and V is TRBV27, with a possible D match to TRBD1 (6 bases). Trimming shortened V by 6 bases and J by 1 base, and 16 bases separated the two germline ends. The CDR3 has 15 amino acids. Germline assignment: CDR1 MNHEY and CDR2 SMNVEV (reference sequence).